Detailed here is one T cell receptor beta chain. Its target is not known. Germline loops: CDR1 LNHDA, CDR2 SQIVND (reference sequence). The V gene end was trimmed by 7 bases and the J gene end by 8 bases; junction bases not matched to a gene: 15. The CDR3 totals 16 residues. The data were taken from a study of shared clonotypes between healthy human individuals. Study-wide results and caveats: Rarefaction indicated that sorted-subset sequencing remained incomplete although depth was large. Naive subsets typically showed greater estimated richness than memory subsets. Roughly 5% of naive CD4 clonotypes were shared across a handful of donors.

Sequencing was performed with immunoSEQ multiplex PCR; in TCRdb, only in-frame clones are kept and a portion is missing. The sample has hundreds of thousands of clones, around 74% seen once. This TCR derives from a man aged 25-40 years in good health. The J gene is TRBJ2-1, the V gene TRBV19, with TRBD1 matching 9 bases. Sequenced material: memory CD4+ T cells sorted from blood. The sample's subset: CD45RA-negative fraction. Written as DNA, the CDR3 is TGTGCCAGTAACCCCGGGGGGACAGGGAATATCTATGAGCAGTTCTTC. Translating gives CASNPGGTGNIYEQFF. Together with reference TRBV19 and TRBJ2-1, the CDR3 gives the full variable domain: DGGITQSPKYLFRKEGQNVTLSCEQNLNHDAMYWYRQDPGQGLRLIYYSQIVNDFQKGDIAEGYSVSREKKESFPLTVTSAQKNPTAFYLCASNPGGTGNIYEQFFGPGTRLTVL.